This T cell receptor beta chain was recorded in a study of cytomegalovirus exposure and HLA in healthy donors. Notes on the study in general: Through in vitro validation, three CMV-associated chains were shown to be specific for CMV antigens.

The germline gives CDR1 LGHNA, CDR2 YSLEER. Trimming removed 1 base from V and 4 bases from J; junction bases left unmatched: 4. The CDR3 spans 15 residues. Method: immunoSEQ multiplex PCR; TCRdb's copy keeps in-frame clones and lacks some. Among approximately 72,000 clones listed, around 95% were seen once. Notes on this clone: Its cognate antigen is unknown.

Sequencing used PBMCs. The sequence derives from a woman aged 18-29 years in good health and CMV-seronegative. This sequence joins TRBV4-3 and TRBJ1-2, with TRBD1 matching over 9 bases. The CDR3 loop reads CASSQVTGGTYGYTF. The CDR3 nucleotides are TGCGCCAGCAGCCAAGTAACAGGGGGCACCTATGGCTACACCTTC.